This TCR beta chain was profiled in a study of blood T cell repertoires in COVID-19. Study in general: Italy, Spain and the United States were the sources of the convalescent and acute COVID-19 samples. T cells, B-cell-depleted T cells, or PBMCs supplied cDNA or gDNA.

Trimming took off 0 bases at V and 0 bases at J, with 18 bases between the two ends. This CDR3 is 19 amino acids long. Original handling: Amplification from reference gene primers served as the basis for estimated nucleated cell counts. Libraries were prepared by immunoSEQ multiplex PCR; TCRdb keeps only in-frame clonotypes and omits some of them. V, J and clone size reflect that table, while D and trimming were determined from the DNA. The sample yields fewer than 80,000 clones, roughly 92% seen once. Sequencing was carried out using peripheral blood. This TCR came from a human donor in a cohort sampled during active COVID-19. This chain connects TRBV5-3 to TRBJ1-4, with D perhaps TRBD1 (5 bases). TRBV5-3 belongs to the ORF category, with a function that is uncertain. CDR3 DNA: TGTGCCAGAAGCTTGGCCGGAGGGGACGGTAGGGCAACTAATGAAAAACTGTTTTTT. Its protein is CARSLAGGDGRATNEKLFF.